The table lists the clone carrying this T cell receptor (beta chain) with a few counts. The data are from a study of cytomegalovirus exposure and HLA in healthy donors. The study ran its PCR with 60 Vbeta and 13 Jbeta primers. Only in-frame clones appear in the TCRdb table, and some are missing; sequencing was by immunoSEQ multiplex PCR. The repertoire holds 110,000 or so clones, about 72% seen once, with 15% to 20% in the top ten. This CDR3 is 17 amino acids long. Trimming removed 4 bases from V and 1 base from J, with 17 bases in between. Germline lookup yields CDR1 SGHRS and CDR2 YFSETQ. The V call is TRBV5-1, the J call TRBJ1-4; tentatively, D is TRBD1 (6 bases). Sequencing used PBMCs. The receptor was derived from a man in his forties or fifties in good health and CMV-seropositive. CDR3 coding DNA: TGCGCCAGCAGCCCCGGGGGGGGCAGGCAAACTAATGAAAAACTGTTTTTT. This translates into CASSPGGGRQTNEKLFF.